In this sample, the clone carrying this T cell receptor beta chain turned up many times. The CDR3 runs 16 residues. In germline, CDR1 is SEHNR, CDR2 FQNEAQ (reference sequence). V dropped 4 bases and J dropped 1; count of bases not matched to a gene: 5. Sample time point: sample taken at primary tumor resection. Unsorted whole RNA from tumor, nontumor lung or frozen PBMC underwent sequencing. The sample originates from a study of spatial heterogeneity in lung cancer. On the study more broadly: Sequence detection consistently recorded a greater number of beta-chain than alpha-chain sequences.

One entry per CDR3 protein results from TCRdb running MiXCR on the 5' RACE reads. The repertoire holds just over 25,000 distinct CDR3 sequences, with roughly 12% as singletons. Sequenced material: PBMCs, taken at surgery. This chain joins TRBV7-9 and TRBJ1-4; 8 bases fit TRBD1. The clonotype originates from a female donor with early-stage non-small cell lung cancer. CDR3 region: CASSSVGTGTNEKLFF. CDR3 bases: TGTGCCAGCAGCTCCGTAGGGACAGGAACTAATGAAAAACTGTTTTTT.